This TCR beta chain was retrieved from a study of cytomegalovirus exposure and HLA in healthy donors. Findings and limits, study-wide: As confirmed in vitro, a few CMV-associated chains were specific for CMV antigens. It was only CMV serostatus that was available as immune exposure information. Relative to the approximately 700-donor mean, N-insertions were reportedly fewer in an Asian-associated ancestry cluster in a later analysis.

60 Vbeta and 13 Jbeta primers were used in PCR. In the original workflow: Roughly 81 million unique TCR beta chains, roughly 10 million shared, were counted in a later analysis. Assay: immunoSEQ multiplex PCR; the TCRdb copy retains only in-frame clones and omits some. D and trimming come from the DNA, and the V and J calls and clone size come from that table. The table includes approximately 170,000 clones, approximately 80% detected once. Concerning this clone: Its antigen is as yet unknown.

The CDR3 runs 15 residues. Trimming took 1 base from V and 2 from J, leaving 11 bases between them. Per the germline V gene, CDR1 is LNHDA and CDR2 is SQIVND (reference sequence). This TCR was sampled from a woman between 45 and 65 years old in good health and CMV-seronegative. This chain connects TRBV19 to TRBJ1-2, with D tentatively TRBD1 (6 bases). Material for sequencing was PBMCs. This chain's CDR3 is CASSIVAGTNYGYTF. CDR3 nucleotides: TGTGCCAGTAGTATAGTGGCAGGGACAAACTATGGCTACACCTTC.